This T cell receptor (beta chain) was obtained from a study of blood T cells in healthy people across ages. A second PCR of about 7 to 11 cycles used a sample-barcoded 5' primer and a J-beta primer mix. Every molecule of cDNA carried a tag from a template-switch adaptor with 12 random nucleotides. From the 5' RACE reads, TCRdb called clonotypes with MiXCR, one entry per CDR3 protein. The sample records about a million distinct CDR3 sequences, around 49% being singletons. The CDR3 contains 13 residues. Germline CDR1 and CDR2: MNHEY and SMNVEV (reference sequence). In the case of this clonotype: Its antigen is as yet unknown.

Study-level findings and limits: Both naive CD4+ cell counts and diversity were greater in long-lived donors than in aged donors. Using unsorted PBMCs precluded a conclusive naive versus antigen-experienced comparison. There was no known CMV status for donors, so expanded clonotype changes were possibly confounded.

V is TRBV27 and J is TRBJ2-5, with D maybe TRBD1 (6 bases). The better agreement between TRBJ2-7 and the DNA end casts doubt on the J call. The sequence came from a man aged 25 to 40 in good health. The sample taken for sequencing was blood. The CDR3 nucleotides are TGTGCCAGCAGTCCATATACAGGGAACGAGCAGTACTTC. It codes for CASSPYTGNEQYF.